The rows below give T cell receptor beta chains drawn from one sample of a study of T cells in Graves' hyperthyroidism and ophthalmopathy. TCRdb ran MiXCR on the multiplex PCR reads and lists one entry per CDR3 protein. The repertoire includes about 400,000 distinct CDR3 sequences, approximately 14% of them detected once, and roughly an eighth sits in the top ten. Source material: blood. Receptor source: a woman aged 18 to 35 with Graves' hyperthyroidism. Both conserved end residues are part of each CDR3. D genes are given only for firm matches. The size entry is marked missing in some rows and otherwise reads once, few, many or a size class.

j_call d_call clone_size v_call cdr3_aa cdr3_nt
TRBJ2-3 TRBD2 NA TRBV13 CASSLKGLAGGADTQYF TGTGCCAGCAGCTTAAAGGGACTAGCGGGGGGCGCAGATACGCAGTATTTT
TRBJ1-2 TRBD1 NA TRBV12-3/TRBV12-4 CASSPPGQGKGYTF TGTGCCAGCAGTCCACCGGGACAGGGTAAAGGCTACACCTTC
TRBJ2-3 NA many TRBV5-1 CASSLAQGSTDTQYF TGCGCCAGCAGCTTGGCGCAGGGGAGCACAGATACGCAGTATTTT
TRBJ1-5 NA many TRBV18 CASSPVAFSNQPQHF TGTGCCAGCTCACCTGTTGCGTTTAGCAATCAGCCCCAGCATTTT
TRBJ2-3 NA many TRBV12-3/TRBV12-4 CASSPSRKTLSTDTQYF TGTGCCAGCAGTCCAAGCCGCAAAACACTTAGCACAGATACGCAGTATTTT
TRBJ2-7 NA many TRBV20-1 CSARAGASYEQYF TGCAGTGCTAGAGCTGGGGCTTCATACGAGCAGTACTTC
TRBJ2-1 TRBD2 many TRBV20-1 CSARVAGVYNEQFF TGCAGTGCTAGAGTCGCGGGAGTCTACAATGAGCAGTTCTTC
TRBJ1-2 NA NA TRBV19 CASSKRDTQPRNYGYTF TGTGCCAGTAGCAAGAGGGATACCCAACCACGAAACTATGGCTACACCTTC
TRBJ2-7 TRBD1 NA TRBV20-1 CSATSHPDRGMSYEQYF TGCAGTGCTACTTCCCACCCCGACAGGGGGATGTCCTACGAGCAGTACTTC
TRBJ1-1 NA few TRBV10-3 CAVRGTANTEAFF TGTGCCGTACGAGGGACGGCGAACACTGAAGCTTTCTTT
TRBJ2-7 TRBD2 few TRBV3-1 CASSQKAGVSEQYF TGTGCCAGCAGCCAAAAAGCGGGAGTATCCGAGCAGTACTTC
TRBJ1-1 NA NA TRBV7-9 CASRPSFRSTEAFF TGTGCCAGCAGGCCCTCTTTTCGGAGCACTGAAGCTTTCTTT
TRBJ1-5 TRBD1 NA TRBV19 CASSPGDRGVGQPQHF TGTGCCAGTAGTCCGGGGGACAGGGGGGTTGGTCAGCCCCAGCATTTT
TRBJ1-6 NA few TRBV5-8 CASSWGERTYNSPLHF TGTGCCAGCAGCTGGGGGGAACGCACCTATAATTCACCCCTCCACTTT
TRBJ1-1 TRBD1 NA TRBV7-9 CASRGQGPSEAFF TGTGCCAGCAGGGGACAGGGGCCCTCCGAAGCTTTCTTT
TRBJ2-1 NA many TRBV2 CASSERRGAYNEQFF TGTGCCAGCAGTGAAAGGAGGGGCGCATACAATGAGCAGTTCTTC
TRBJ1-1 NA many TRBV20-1 CSAKTSRYTEAFF TGCAGTGCAAAGACTTCCAGGTATACTGAAGCTTTCTTT
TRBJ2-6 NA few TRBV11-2 CASSRPTGNSGANVLTF TGTGCCAGCAGCCGCCCGACAGGAAACTCTGGGGCCAACGTCCTGACTTTC
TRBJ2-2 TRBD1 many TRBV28 CASSLPGTGMVTGELFF TGTGCCAGCAGTCTTCCCGGGACAGGGATGGTCACCGGGGAGCTGTTTTTT
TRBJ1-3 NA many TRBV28 CASSFGSVGGSGNTIYF TGTGCCAGCAGTTTCGGGTCCGTCGGGGGCTCTGGAAACACCATATATTTT
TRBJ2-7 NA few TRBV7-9 CASSLGWDEQYF TGTGCCAGCAGCTTGGGATGGGACGAGCAGTACTTC
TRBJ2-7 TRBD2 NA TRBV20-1 CSAEKGLAGSPYEQYF TGCAGTGCCGAAAAAGGACTAGCGGGATCCCCCTACGAGCAGTACTTC